The present T cell receptor beta chain was sequenced within a study of blood T cell repertoires in COVID-19. Study at large: The origin of the acute and convalescent COVID-19 samples was the United States, Italy and Spain. PBMCs, B-cell-depleted T cells, or T cells provided the cDNA or gDNA that made up the material.

In the original processing: Estimation of nucleated cell counts was performed using reference gene primer amplification. Libraries were prepared by immunoSEQ multiplex PCR; TCRdb keeps only in-frame clonotypes and omits some of them. The DNA gave D and trimming, while V, J and clone size come from that table. The sample holds roughly 21,000 clones; more than 85% are singletons and the top ten take around 18%. The table lists this clone with a few counts. This CDR3 is built from 14 residues. Trimming stripped 7 bases from V and 8 bases from J, with 20 bases between. Germline V lookup: CDR1 SGHVS, CDR2 FQNEAQ.

The chain employs TRBV7-8 and TRBJ1-1, with TRBD1 as a possible D gene (5 bases). The sequencing sample was made of peripheral blood. This receptor was taken from a man aged 65 to 85 with active COVID-19. Written as DNA, the CDR3 is TGTGCCAGCATTCTAGGGGCCCCTGGACGAGAAGCTTTCTTT. Protein sequence: CASILGAPGREAFF.